A selection of T cell receptor beta chains follows, all from one sample in a study of blood T cell repertoires in COVID-19. Assay: immunoSEQ multiplex PCR; the TCRdb copy retains only in-frame clones and omits some. The sample carries about 220,000 clones, more than 80% recorded once. Sequencing was performed on PBMCs or T cells enriched from blood (not recorded which). The receptors were gathered from a woman between 18 and 30 years old in a cohort exposed to, infected with or recovered from COVID-19 (not recorded which). Both conserved end residues are part of each CDR3. The D gene is left open where the match is weak. Clone size is shown for a subset of rows, as once, few, many or a class of expanded clone.

TRBV5-4	TRBD1	.	TRBJ1-6	TGTGCCAGCAGCTCATACAGGGGATTAAATTCACCCCTCCACTTT	CASSSYRGLNSPLHF
TRBV27	.	once	TRBJ1-5	TGTGCCAGCGGGCAGTTGGGTCAGCCCCAGCATTTT	CASGQLGQPQHF
TRBV27	TRBD1	.	TRBJ2-6	TGTGCCAGCAGTGCCGGGACAGGGAGCCCCCGGGGGGCCAACGTCCTGACTTTC	CASSAGTGSPRGANVLTF
TRBV7-2	TRBD1	.	TRBJ1-2	TGTGCCAGCAGCTCAGGACAGGGGGATGGCTACACCTTC	CASSSGQGDGYTF
TRBV3-1/TRBV3-2	.	.	TRBJ1-1	TGTGCCAGCAGCCACATCCGGGCGGGGAACACTGAAGCTTTCTTT	CASSHIRAGNTEAFF
TRBV7-9	.	once	TRBJ1-3	TGTGCCAGCAGCTTCGGACAGACTGGAAACACCATATATTTT	CASSFGQTGNTIYF
TRBV7-9	TRBD2	.	TRBJ2-1	TGTGCCAGCAGCTTAGGGCCTAGCGGGGTCAATGAGCAGTTCTTC	CASSLGPSGVNEQFF
TRBV7-3	TRBD1	.	TRBJ1-6	TGTGCCAGCAGCTCGACAGGGAATGATAATTCACCCCTCCACTTT	CASSSTGNDNSPLHF
TRBV6-5	.	.	TRBJ2-7	TGTGCCAGCAGTCCTGCGGGGCTCGAGCAGTACTTC	CASSPAGLEQYF
TRBV5-1	TRBD1	.	TRBJ1-2	TGCGCCAGCAGCGGGGGACAGGGGGTATCTGGCTACACCTTC	CASSGGQGVSGYTF
TRBV28	.	.	TRBJ1-6	TGTGCCAGCAGCCGAGAATTACCACCCCTCCACTTT	CASSRELPPLHF
TRBV2	.	.	TRBJ1-4	TGTGCCAGCAAAAAGGGGAGGGTATTAGAGGAAAAACTGTTTTTT	CASKKGRVLEEKLFF
TRBV11-3	.	.	TRBJ2-1	TGTGCCAGCAGCTTATGGGGTGCGGGGGCCATAAACTACAATGAGCAGTTCTTC	CASSLWGAGAINYNEQFF
TRBV3-1/TRBV3-2	TRBD2	.	TRBJ2-5	TGTGCCAGCAGCACGAGCCCTAGCGGCCAAGAGACCCAGTACTTC	CASSTSPSGQETQYF
TRBV4-1	TRBD1	.	TRBJ2-1	TGCGCCAGCAGCCAACTTCGGACAGGGGACAATGAGCAGTTCTTC	CASSQLRTGDNEQFF
TRBV5-6	.	.	TRBJ2-5	TGTGCCAGCAGCTTCCGGGTAGGGGACCAGTACTTC	CASSFRVGDQYF
TRBV10-3	TRBD2	few	TRBJ2-7	TGTGCCGAGGCGGAGCGGGATTCCGGCGAGCAGTACTTC	CAEAERDSGEQYF
TRBV7-2	TRBD1	.	TRBJ2-5	TGTGCCAGCAGCTTTGAAGGGGGCCACCAAGAGACCCAGTACTTC	CASSFEGGHQETQYF
TRBV9	.	.	TRBJ1-1	TGTGCCAGCAGCCCTCAGACGGGAAACACTGAAGCTTTCTTT	CASSPQTGNTEAFF
TRBV4-1	.	.	TRBJ2-7	TGCGCCAGCAGCCAAGAAAGTAAGACAAATACCTACGAGCAGTACTTC	CASSQESKTNTYEQYF
TRBV3-1/TRBV3-2	TRBD2	once	TRBJ2-1	TGTGCCAGCAGTCGCCTAATCTTTGCTAGCGGGGGGGCCAGGAATGAGCAGTTCTTC	CASSRLIFASGGARNEQFF
TRBV7-2	TRBD1	.	TRBJ2-7	TGTGCCAGCAGCACACAGGGGGCAGGAACTAGCGATACCTACGAGCAGTACTTC	CASSTQGAGTSDTYEQYF
TRBV2	TRBD2	.	TRBJ2-3	TGTGCCAGCAGCCCGGGACTAGACACAGATACGCAGTATTTT	CASSPGLDTDTQYF
TRBV28	.	.	TRBJ1-1	TGTGCCAGCAGCTTACAGGGTAACACTGAAGCTTTCTTT	CASSLQGNTEAFF
TRBV5-1	.	.	TRBJ1-2	TGCGCCAGCAGCTTGGGCGGTCAGGGGAACTATGGCTACACCTTC	CASSLGGQGNYGYTF
TRBV19	TRBD1	.	TRBJ1-5	TGTGCCAGTAGTACGGGACAGGGGGCGAGGCAGCCCCAGCATTTT	CASSTGQGARQPQHF
TRBV11-3	.	.	TRBJ2-7	TGTGCCAGCTCCAGCGGGCTAGCGAATGGCGAGCAGTACTTC	CASSSGLANGEQYF
TRBV28	TRBD2	.	TRBJ2-3	TGTGCCAGCCTCACCCCCCCGAGCGGGGGGTATCCCTCTAGCACAGATACGCAGTATTTT	CASLTPPSGGYPSSTDTQYF
TRBV19	.	.	TRBJ2-3	TGTGCCAGTAGTATAGATCCGGGGGATCCCAGCACAGATACGCAGTATTTT	CASSIDPGDPSTDTQYF
TRBV9	.	.	TRBJ1-2	TGTGCCAGCAGCGAAGGGATAGGGGACTATGGCTACACCTTC	CASSEGIGDYGYTF
TRBV28	.	.	TRBJ1-4	TGTGCCAGCAGTTTAGGGCAGGGGAGTGAAAAACTGTTTTTT	CASSLGQGSEKLFF
TRBV24-1	.	.	TRBJ1-5	TGTGCCACCAGTGACACAAGACAGCTCAATCAGCCCCAGCATTTT	CATSDTRQLNQPQHF
TRBV24-1	TRBD2	.	TRBJ2-2	TGTGCCACCAGTGATTTAAGCGGGGCCGGGGAGCTGTTTTTT	CATSDLSGAGELFF
TRBV15	.	.	TRBJ2-3	TGTGCCACCAGCACTCAGCGGTCTACGCAGTATTTT	CATSTQRSTQYF
TRBV11-2	TRBD1	.	TRBJ1-6	TGTGCCAGCAGCCCCCGGGACAGCCCCAGCTCCTATAATTCACCCCTCCACTTT	CASSPRDSPSSYNSPLHF
TRBV9	TRBD1	.	TRBJ1-3	TGTGCCAGCAGCGTAGCTTCGGGACAGCTTAACTCTGGAAACACCATATATTTT	CASSVASGQLNSGNTIYF
TRBV28	.	.	TRBJ2-3	TGTGCCATACAGCCATTCCAGGGCCGCGAGGTCAGCACAGATACGCAGTATTTT	CAIQPFQGREVSTDTQYF
TRBV7-8	TRBD2	.	TRBJ2-7	TGTGCCAGCACCACCAGACTAGCGGGAGACCACGAGCAGTACTTC	CASTTRLAGDHEQYF
TRBV7-9	.	.	TRBJ2-3	TGTGCCAGCAGCCCCAGGCTGGGGCTGGGCACAGATACGCAGTATTTT	CASSPRLGLGTDTQYF
TRBV10-2	TRBD1	.	TRBJ2-1	TGCGCCAGCAGTGAGGGGTTAAGGGGGCGCGAGGTCAATGAGCAGTTCTTC	CASSEGLRGREVNEQFF
TRBV4-1	.	.	TRBJ2-2	TGCGCCAGCAGCCAAGGTTTGCGGGCCGGTACGAACACCGGGGAGCTGTTTTTT	CASSQGLRAGTNTGELFF